This entry lists 5 T cell receptor beta chains sequenced from one sample in a study of beta chain features in type 1 diabetes. The sequenced template was cDNA made from the entire isolated RNA. Here immunoSEQ multiplex PCR was the method, and the copy in TCRdb shows in-frame clones only, minus some. Of 110,000 to 150,000 clones detected, about a tenth appear once; the ten largest clones hold 0.6% to 0.85%. The sample consisted of central memory CD4+ T cells from blood. Receptors originate from a man aged 18 to 29 in good health.

The CDR3 here is CASSSGQTSGNTIYF. CDR3 sequence (DNA): TGTGCCAGCAGCTCCGGACAAACCTCTGGAAACACCATATATTTT. The chain recombines TRBV7-2 with TRBJ1-3; TRBD1 might be the D (5 bases). Trimming pared 4 bases from V and 0 bases from J, leaving 10 bases between. Germline V gene data show CDR1 as SGHTA and CDR2 as FQGNSA. The CDR3 is made up of 15 amino acids.

This clone was seen repeatedly, ten times or more. This chain joins TRBV30 and TRBJ2-7; 7 nucleotides agree with TRBD1. In germline, CDR1 is GTSNPN, CDR2 SVGIG (reference sequence). V dropped 2 bases and J dropped 0; count of bases not matched to a gene: 16. The CDR3 is made up of 18 amino acids. CDR3: CAWSRGRVATGSSYEQYF. The CDR3 nucleotides read TGTGCCTGGAGTAGGGGGCGAGTGGCAACAGGTTCCTCCTACGAGCAGTACTTC.

The V call is TRBV19, the J call TRBJ2-3; D uncertain. This CDR3 spans 14 amino acids. Germline V CDR1 and CDR2: LNHDA, SQIVND (reference sequence). Trimming removed 8 bases at V and 6 bases at J, with 18 bases between. Here the CDR3 DNA reads TGTGCCAGTGCAGCCGAGGCTAAGAGGGATACGCAGTATTTT. Translated, it gives CASAAEAKRDTQYF.

The rearrangement joins TRBV30 to TRBJ1-1, with TRBD1 identical over 9 bases. This CDR3 has 13 amino acids. The germline V gene encodes CDR1 GTSNPN and CDR2 SVGIG (reference sequence). The trim removed 8 bases at V and 6 bases at J, leaving 10 bases unmatched. The CDR3 DNA reads TGTGCCGGCGGACAGGGGACGAGGGCTGAAGCTTTCTTT. Its protein is CAGGQGTRAEAFF.

This sequence joins TRBV9 and TRBJ2-3; TRBD1 matches 7 bases. This CDR3 contains 15 residues. Germline values: CDR1 SGDLS, CDR2 YYNGEE. Germline trimming cut 3 bases from V and 6 bases from J; bases unmatched to any gene: 10. CDR3 region: CASSARQGRMDTQYF. Here the CDR3 DNA reads TGTGCCAGCAGCGCCCGACAGGGTCGAATGGATACGCAGTATTTT.